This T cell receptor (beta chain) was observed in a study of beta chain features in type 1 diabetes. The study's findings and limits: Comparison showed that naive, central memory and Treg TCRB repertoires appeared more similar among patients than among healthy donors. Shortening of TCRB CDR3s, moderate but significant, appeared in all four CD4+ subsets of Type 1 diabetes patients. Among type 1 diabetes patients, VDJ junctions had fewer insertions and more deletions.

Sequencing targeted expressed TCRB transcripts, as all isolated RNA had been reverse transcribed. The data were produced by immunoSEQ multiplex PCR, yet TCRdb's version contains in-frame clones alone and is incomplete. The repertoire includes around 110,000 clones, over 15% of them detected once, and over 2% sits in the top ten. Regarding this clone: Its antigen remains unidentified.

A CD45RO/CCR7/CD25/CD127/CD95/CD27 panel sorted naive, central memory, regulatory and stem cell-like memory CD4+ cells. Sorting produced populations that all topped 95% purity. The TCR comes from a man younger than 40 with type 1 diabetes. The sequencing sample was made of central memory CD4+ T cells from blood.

The CDR3 is CASSSPRGSNEKLFF. Written as DNA, the CDR3 is TGTGCCAGTAGTTCCCCTAGAGGAAGTAATGAAAAACTGTTTTTT. The chain links TRBV19 to TRBJ1-4; D gene unclear. Trimming took 5 bases from V and 4 from J, leaving 14 bases between them. Germline assignment: CDR1 LNHDA and CDR2 SQIVND (reference sequence). The CDR3 sequence is 15 residues long.